Listed below are T cell receptor beta chains from one sample, sequenced in a study of T cells in Graves' hyperthyroidism and ophthalmopathy. TCRdb used MiXCR to reprocess the multiplex PCR reads, holding one entry per CDR3 protein. The sample carries roughly 560,000 distinct CDR3 sequences, roughly 14% recorded once. What was sequenced was blood. The receptors come from a woman aged 40 to 50 with Graves' ophthalmopathy. Each CDR3 is given with its conserved first and last residue. The D gene is left open where the match is weak. Clone sizes are given selectively: once, few, many, or a class where the clone is expanded.

many,TRBV5-1,TRBJ2-7,NA,CASSFNGLTSYEQYF,TGCGCCAGCAGCTTTAACGGGCTAACCTCCTACGAGCAGTACTTC
NA,TRBV19,TRBJ1-1,TRBD1,CASRLAGGGINTEAFF,TGTGCCAGTCGCCTCGCAGGGGGCGGAATAAACACTGAAGCTTTCTTT
many,TRBV12-3/TRBV12-4,TRBJ2-7,NA,CASRAGGGFYEQYF,TGTGCCAGCAGGGCAGGGGGGGGTTTCTACGAGCAGTACTTC
many,TRBV9,TRBJ2-7,NA,CASSVSYGSEDEQYF,TGTGCCAGCAGCGTATCATATGGATCAGAGGACGAGCAGTACTTC
NA,TRBV15,TRBJ2-7,NA,CATSRDLGPPANKQYF,TGTGCCACCAGCAGAGATCTGGGACCCCCCGCGAACAAGCAGTACTTC
NA,TRBV30,TRBJ2-5,NA,CAWDRTGLAQETQYF,TGTGCCTGGGACCGAACGGGGCTGGCCCAAGAGACCCAGTACTTC
many,TRBV25-1,TRBJ1-5,TRBD1,CASSPSRGDRKEAHDQPQHF,TGTGCCAGCAGTCCTAGTAGGGGGGACAGGAAGGAGGCTCACGATCAGCCCCAGCATTTT
few,TRBV5-1,TRBJ2-7,NA,CASRRTESSYEQYF,TGCGCCAGCAGGAGGACCGAAAGCTCCTACGAGCAGTACTTC
few,TRBV6-1,TRBJ1-5,NA,CASSEDPGYSNQPQHF,TGTGCCAGCAGTGAAGACCCAGGGTATAGCAATCAGCCCCAGCATTTT
many,TRBV2,TRBJ1-1,NA,CASSEEQGITEAFF,TGTGCCAGCAGTGAGGAACAGGGAATCACTGAAGCTTTCTTT
many,TRBV7-9,TRBJ1-1,TRBD1,CASSAPGQGVTEAFF,TGTGCCAGCAGCGCGCCGGGACAGGGTGTCACTGAAGCTTTCTTT
many,TRBV28,TRBJ2-7,TRBD1,CASSSGTGFGQYF,TGTGCCAGCAGCTCCGGGACAGGGTTTGGGCAGTACTTC
many,TRBV9,TRBJ2-7,NA,CASSEGGQTLYEQYF,TGTGCCAGCAGCGAAGGCGGACAGACCCTCTACGAGCAGTACTTC
NA,TRBV12-3/TRBV12-4,TRBJ2-7,NA,CASSFNSYTYEQYF,TGTGCCAGCAGTTTCAACTCCTACACCTACGAGCAGTACTTC
many,TRBV12-3/TRBV12-4,TRBJ2-7,NA,CASNFRGAGRIHEQYF,TGTGCCAGCAACTTTAGAGGGGCAGGGAGGATCCACGAGCAGTACTTC
many,TRBV5-1,TRBJ1-2,NA,CASSTNLDGGYGYTF,TGCGCCAGCAGCACGAACCTTGACGGGGGTTATGGCTACACCTTC
many,TRBV6-1,TRBJ2-7,NA,CASKATAVYEQYF,TGTGCCAGCAAGGCGACAGCAGTCTACGAGCAGTACTTC
NA,TRBV29-1,TRBJ2-5,NA,CSSERAGETQYF,TGCAGCTCGGAGAGGGCGGGAGAGACCCAGTACTTC
many,TRBV27,TRBJ1-3,NA,CASSRSFGTGNTIYF,TGTGCCAGCAGTCGGAGTTTTGGAACTGGAAACACCATATATTTT
many,TRBV12-3/TRBV12-4,TRBJ2-5,TRBD2,CASSSRTSGRVETQYF,TGTGCCAGCAGTTCCCGGACTAGCGGGAGAGTTGAGACCCAGTACTTC
many,TRBV28,TRBJ2-7,TRBD2,CASSSPGLASHYEQYF,TGTGCCAGCAGTTCCCCCGGACTAGCGTCCCACTACGAGCAGTACTTC
many,TRBV2,TRBJ1-2,TRBD1,CASSEKGQGVSTGYTF,TGTGCCAGCAGTGAAAAGGGACAGGGGGTATCTACTGGCTACACCTTC
NA,TRBV7-6,TRBJ2-5,TRBD2,CASSFLQARGGAQYF,TGTGCCAGCAGCTTTTTGCAGGCCCGGGGAGGGGCCCAGTACTTC
many,TRBV2,TRBJ2-7,TRBD1,CAIRGTGENEQYF,TGTGCCATCAGAGGGACAGGCGAGAACGAGCAGTACTTC